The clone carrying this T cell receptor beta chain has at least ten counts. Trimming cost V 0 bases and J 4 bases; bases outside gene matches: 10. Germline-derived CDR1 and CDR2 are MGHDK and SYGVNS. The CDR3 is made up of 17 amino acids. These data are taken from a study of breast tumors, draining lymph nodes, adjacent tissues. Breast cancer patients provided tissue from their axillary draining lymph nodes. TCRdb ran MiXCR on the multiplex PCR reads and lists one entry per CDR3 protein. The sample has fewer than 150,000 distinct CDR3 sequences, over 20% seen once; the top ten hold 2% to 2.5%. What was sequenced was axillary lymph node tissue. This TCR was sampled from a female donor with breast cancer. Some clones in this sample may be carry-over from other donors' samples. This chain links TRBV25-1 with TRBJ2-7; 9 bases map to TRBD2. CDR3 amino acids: CASSEYTQTSGVYEQYF. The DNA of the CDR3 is TGTGCCAGCAGTGAATACACACAGACTAGCGGAGTGTACGAGCAGTACTTC.